Below, one TCR beta chain is given with its context. The CDR3 is 17 amino acids. Looked up from germline, CDR1 is SGDLS and CDR2 is YYNGEE. V shed 0 bases and J shed 2 bases, with 17 bases lying between them. The data are from a study of control samples from healthy donors and cancer patients. Profiling relied on immunoSEQ multiplex PCR, and the TCRdb table lists in-frame clones only, not all of them. This sample yields about 150,000 clones, of which about 90% are seen a single time; under 2% belongs to the top ten. The TCR was taken from a man in his late teens or twenties in good health. V is TRBV9 and J is TRBJ2-5; weak D call: TRBD1 (5 bases). Sequenced sample: blood. CDR3 in amino acids: CASSVGVGRVGQETQYF. The CDR3 DNA reads TGTGCCAGCAGCGTAGGAGTCGGCAGGGTGGGTCAAGAGACCCAGTACTTC.